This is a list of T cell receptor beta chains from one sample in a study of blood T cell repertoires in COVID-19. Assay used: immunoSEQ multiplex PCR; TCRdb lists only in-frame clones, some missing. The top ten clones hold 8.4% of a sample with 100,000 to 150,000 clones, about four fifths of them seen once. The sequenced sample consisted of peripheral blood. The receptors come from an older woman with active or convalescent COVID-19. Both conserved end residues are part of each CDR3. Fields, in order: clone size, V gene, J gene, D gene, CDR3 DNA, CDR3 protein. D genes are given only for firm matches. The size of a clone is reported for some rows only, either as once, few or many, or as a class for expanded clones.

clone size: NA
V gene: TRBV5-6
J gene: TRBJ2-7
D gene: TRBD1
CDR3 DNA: TGTGCCAGCAGCGTGGGTCAGGGGGCAGGCAACGAGCAGTACTTC
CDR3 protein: CASSVGQGAGNEQYF

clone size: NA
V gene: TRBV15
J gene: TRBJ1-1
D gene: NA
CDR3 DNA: TGTGCCACCAGCAGACTACATGGTGGGAGAACTGAAGCTTTCTTT
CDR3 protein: CATSRLHGGRTEAFF

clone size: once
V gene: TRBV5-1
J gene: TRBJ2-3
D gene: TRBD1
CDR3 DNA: TGCGCCAGCAGCTTAACCGGACAGGGATCAGGCACAGATACGCAGTATTTT
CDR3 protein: CASSLTGQGSGTDTQYF

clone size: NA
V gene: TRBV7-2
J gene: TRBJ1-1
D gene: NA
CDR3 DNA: TGTGCCAGCAGCTCCCTCCCCACTGAAGCTTTCTTT
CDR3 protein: CASSSLPTEAFF

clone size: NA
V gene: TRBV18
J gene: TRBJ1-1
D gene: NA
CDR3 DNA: TGTGCCAGCTCACCTGGAGGGGTCACTGAAGCTTTCTTT
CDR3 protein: CASSPGGVTEAFF

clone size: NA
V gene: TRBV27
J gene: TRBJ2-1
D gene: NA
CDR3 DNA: TGTGCCAGCAGTTTGACAGGTCCTATCTACAATGAGCAGTTCTTC
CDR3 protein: CASSLTGPIYNEQFF

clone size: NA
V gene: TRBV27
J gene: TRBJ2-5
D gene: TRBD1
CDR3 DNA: TGTGCCAGCAGTCTGGGGACAGGGTTTATCGAGACCCAGTACTTC
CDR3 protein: CASSLGTGFIETQYF

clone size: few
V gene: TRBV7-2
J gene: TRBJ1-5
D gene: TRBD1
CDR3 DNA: TGTGCCAGCAGCTCGGACAGGGTAGGTCAGCCCCAGCATTTT
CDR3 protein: CASSSDRVGQPQHF

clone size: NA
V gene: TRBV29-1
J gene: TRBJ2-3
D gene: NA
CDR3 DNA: TGCAGCGTGATCAGGGGGGCAGATACGCAGTATTTT
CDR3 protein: CSVIRGADTQYF

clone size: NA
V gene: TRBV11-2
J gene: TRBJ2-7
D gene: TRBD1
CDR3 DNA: TGTGCCAGCAGCCGACAGGGCTACGAGCAGTACTTC
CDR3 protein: CASSRQGYEQYF

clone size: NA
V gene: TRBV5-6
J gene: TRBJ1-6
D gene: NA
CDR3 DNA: TGTGCCAGCAGACGTGGCGTTGGGGAGGAGAATTCACCCCTCCACTTT
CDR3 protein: CASRRGVGEENSPLHF

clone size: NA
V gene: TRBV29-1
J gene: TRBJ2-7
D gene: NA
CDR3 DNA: TGCAGCGTTGTCGGAGACGAGCAGTACTTC
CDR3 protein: CSVVGDEQYF

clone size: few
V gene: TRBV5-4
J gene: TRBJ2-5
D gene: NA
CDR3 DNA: TGTGCCAGCAGCTTGGCCGAGGCTCAAGAGACCCAGTACTTC
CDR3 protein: CASSLAEAQETQYF

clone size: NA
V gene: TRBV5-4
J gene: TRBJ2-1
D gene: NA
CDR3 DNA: TGTGCCAGCAGCCTCGGGGCGCGGGATCATGAGCAGTTCTTC
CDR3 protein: CASSLGARDHEQFF

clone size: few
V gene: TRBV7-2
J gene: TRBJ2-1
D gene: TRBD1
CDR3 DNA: TGTGCCAGCAGCACCGGCGGGGACAGGGGCAATGAGCAGTTCTTC
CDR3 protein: CASSTGGDRGNEQFF

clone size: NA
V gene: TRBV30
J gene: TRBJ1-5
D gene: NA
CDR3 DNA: TGTGCCTGGAGTGAGGGACATGAGATTCAGCCCCAGCATTTT
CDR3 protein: CAWSEGHEIQPQHF

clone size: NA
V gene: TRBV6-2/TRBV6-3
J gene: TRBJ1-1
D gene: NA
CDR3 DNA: TGTGCCAGCAGTATCTCCAGGCAGTGGACTGAAGCTTTCTTT
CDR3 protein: CASSISRQWTEAFF

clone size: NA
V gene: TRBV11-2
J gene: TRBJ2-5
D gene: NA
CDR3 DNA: TGTGCCAGCAGGGTGGGGGGGCGAGGTACGGAGACCCAGTACTTC
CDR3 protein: CASRVGGRGTETQYF

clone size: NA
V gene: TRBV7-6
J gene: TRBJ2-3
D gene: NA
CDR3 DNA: TGTGCCAGCAGCCCCGGACGGGAAACGCAGTATTTT
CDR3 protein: CASSPGRETQYF

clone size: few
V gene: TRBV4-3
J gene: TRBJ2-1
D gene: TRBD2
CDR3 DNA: TGCGCCAGCAGCCAAGATCACCTAGCGGGTGACAATGAGCAGTTCTTC
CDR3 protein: CASSQDHLAGDNEQFF

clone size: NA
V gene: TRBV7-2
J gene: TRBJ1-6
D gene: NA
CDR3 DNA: TGTGCCAGCAGCTTAGACTCCCTCCAAAATTCACCCCTCCACTTT
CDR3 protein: CASSLDSLQNSPLHF

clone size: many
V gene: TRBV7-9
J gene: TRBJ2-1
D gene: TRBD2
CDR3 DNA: TGTGCCAGCAGCTTAGCGGGAGGGAAAAATGAGCAGTTCTTC
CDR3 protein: CASSLAGGKNEQFF

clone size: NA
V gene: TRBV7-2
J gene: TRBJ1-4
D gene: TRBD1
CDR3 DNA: TGTGCCAGCAGCTTAGGGACAGGGGGCGGTGAAAAACTGTTTTTT
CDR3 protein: CASSLGTGGGEKLFF

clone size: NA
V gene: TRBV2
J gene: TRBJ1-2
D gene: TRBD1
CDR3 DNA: TGTGCCAGCACCGAGGGACAGGGCTATGGCTACACCTTC
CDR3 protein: CASTEGQGYGYTF